This T cell receptor beta chain comes out of a study of CXCR3-negative and CXCR3-positive naive CD8 T cells. In the study overall: Collectively, the libraries yielded 110 million to 150 million TRB reads in total, at about 1.5 +/- 0.3 million per library.

Cells that were CD45RO-CCR7+CD27+CD95- constituted naive CD8+ T cells. Preparation of TRB cDNA libraries relied on 5' RACE carrying UMI labels. From the 5' RACE reads, TCRdb lists one entry per CDR3 protein and no DNA. The record lists around 88,000 distinct CDR3 sequences, of which the ten most abundant hold about 1%. Findings of the study overall: Comparably high diversity was seen in both naive subsets, and much lower diversity in memory CD8+ cells. In CXCR3-positive naive cells, the TRB CDR3s were more hydrophobic than in CXCR3-negative naive cells.

A remark on this clonotype: Its antigen is unidentified.

This clonotype was sampled from a human donor in good health. Some clones in this sample may be carry-over from other donors' samples. The specimen was naive CXCR3+ CD8+ T cells from blood. The sample's subset: CD45RO-CCR7+CD27+CD95- naive CD8+ T cells expressing CXCR3 (TNR3+).

CDR3 in amino acids: CASSLHPEQGSETQYF. This chain connects TRBV11-2 to TRBJ2-5; no DNA is available, so the TRBD1 call from TCRdb remains unchecked. Germline loops: CDR1 SGHAT, CDR2 FQNNGV. The CDR3 is 16 residues long.